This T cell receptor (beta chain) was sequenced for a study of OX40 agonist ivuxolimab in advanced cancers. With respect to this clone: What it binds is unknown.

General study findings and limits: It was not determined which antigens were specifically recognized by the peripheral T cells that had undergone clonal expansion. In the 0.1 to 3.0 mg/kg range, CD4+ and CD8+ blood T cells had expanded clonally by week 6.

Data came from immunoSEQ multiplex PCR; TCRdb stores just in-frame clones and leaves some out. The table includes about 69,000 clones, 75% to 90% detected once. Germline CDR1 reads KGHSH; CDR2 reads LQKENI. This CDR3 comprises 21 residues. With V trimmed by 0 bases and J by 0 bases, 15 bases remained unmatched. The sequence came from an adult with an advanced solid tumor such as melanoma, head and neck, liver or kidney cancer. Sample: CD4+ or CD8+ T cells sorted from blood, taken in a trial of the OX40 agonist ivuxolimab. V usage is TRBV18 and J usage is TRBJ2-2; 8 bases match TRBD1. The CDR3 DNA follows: TGTGCCAGCTCACCACCGATAATACAGGGGGACCCCGTCACGAACACCGGGGAGCTGTTTTTT. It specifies CASSPPIIQGDPVTNTGELFF.